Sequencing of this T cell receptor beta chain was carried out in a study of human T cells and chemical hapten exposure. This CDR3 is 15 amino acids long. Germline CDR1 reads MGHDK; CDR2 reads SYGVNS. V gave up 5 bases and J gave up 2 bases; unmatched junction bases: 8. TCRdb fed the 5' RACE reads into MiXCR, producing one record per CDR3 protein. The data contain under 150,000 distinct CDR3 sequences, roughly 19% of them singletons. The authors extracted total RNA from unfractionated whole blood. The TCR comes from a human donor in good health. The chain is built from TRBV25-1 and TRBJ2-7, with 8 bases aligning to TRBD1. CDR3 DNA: TGTGCCAGCAGTTTAGTCAGGGGGCGGGCCTACGAGCAGTACTTC. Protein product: CASSLVRGRAYEQYF.